These 12 T cell receptor beta chains were sequenced from one sample in a study of T cells in Graves' hyperthyroidism and ophthalmopathy. It was RNA transcripts that yielded the amplified TCR beta CDR3 regions. First-round RT-PCR with HTBI primers amplified the TCR CDR3 region. TCRdb ran MiXCR on the multiplex PCR reads and lists one entry per CDR3 protein. The sample holds some 500,000 distinct CDR3 sequences, approximately 15% seen once. The source material was blood. These receptor sequences come from a woman between 18 and 29 years old with Graves' hyperthyroidism.

This clonotype was seen repeatedly, ten times or more. The chain joins TRBV20-1 to TRBJ1-1; unclear D gene. The germline V gene has CDR1 DFQATT and CDR2 SNEGSKA (reference sequence). Trimming left V 0 bases short and J 2 bases short, with 13 bases between. The CDR3 runs to 15 residues. The DNA of the CDR3 is TGCAGTGCTAGAGATCGAGGAGGGCCCAACACTGAAGCTTTCTTT. Protein product: CSARDRGGPNTEAFF.

This clonotype showed up many times. The gene calls are TRBV10-3 and TRBJ1-5, with TRBD1 matching 9 bases. The CDR3 spans 12 residues. The ends lost 8 bases at V and 4 bases at J; junction bases unmatched: 0. CDR1 and CDR2 from the germline V gene are ENHRY and SYGVKD. Here the CDR3 reads CAIGQGNQPQHF. CDR3 in DNA: TGTGCCATCGGACAGGGGAATCAGCCCCAGCATTTT.

Ten or more counts support this clonotype. V is TRBV7-2 and J is TRBJ1-2; D possibly corresponds to TRBD1 (6 bases). Trimming took 0 bases from V and 4 from J, leaving 9 bases between them. CDR3 size: 14 residues. Germline CDR1 is SGHTA and CDR2 is FQGNSA. The CDR3 protein is CASSLARGAYGYTF. The CDR3 region has the DNA TGTGCCAGCAGCTTAGCCAGGGGCGCCTATGGCTACACCTTC.

In its sample, this clonotype was seen a few times. This chain joins TRBV19 and TRBJ2-1; D possibly uses TRBD1 or TRBD2 (7 bases each). V was pared by 1 base and J by 8 bases, with 12 bases between. CDR1 LNHDA and CDR2 SQIVND come from the germline V gene (reference sequence). This CDR3 spans 14 amino acids. The CDR3, as DNA: TGTGCCAGTAGTATAGCAGGGGGGGGGGATGAGCAGTTCTTC. Its protein is CASSIAGGGDEQFF.

In this sample, this clonotype turned up many times. CDR3 amino acids: CAWHREQAWNTGELFF. CDR3 DNA: TGTGCCTGGCACCGGGAGCAGGCATGGAACACCGGGGAGCTGTTTTTT. This sequence joins TRBV30 and TRBJ2-2; possibly TRBD2 for D (6 bases). The CDR3 has 16 residues. Trimming cost V 5 bases and J 1 base, with 17 bases left between them. CDR1 and CDR2 from the germline V gene are GTSNPN and SVGIG (reference sequence).

The rearrangement links TRBV5-6 to TRBJ1-1, with 7 bases lining up with TRBD1. Germline V CDR1 and CDR2: SGHDT, YYEEEE. There are 16 residues in the CDR3. V lost 1 base, J lost 1 base, and 7 bases stayed unmatched. In DNA, the CDR3 is TGTGCCAGCAGCTTGTTTCTAGGGGGCGGGAACACTGAAGCTTTCTTT. It translates to CASSLFLGGGNTEAFF.

Ten or more counts support this clonotype. V gene TRBV29-1 combines with J gene TRBJ1-2; no firm D call. With 4 bases removed from V and 1 base from J, the gap between germline ends came to 10 bases. In germline, CDR1 is SQVTM, CDR2 ANQGSEA. CDR3 length: 13 amino acids. The CDR3 loop reads CSVVVWSNYGYTF. The CDR3 bases are TGCAGCGTTGTCGTGTGGAGTAACTATGGCTACACCTTC.

This clonotype appeared many times. V is TRBV11-3 and J is TRBJ2-7; D is undetermined. CDR1 SGHNT and CDR2 YENEEA come from the germline V gene. The CDR3 has 14 residues. V lost 5 bases to trimming and J lost 1 base, with 12 bases between them. The CDR3 loop reads CASSLSGASYEQYF. DNA for the CDR3: TGTGCCAGCAGCCTTTCGGGCGCATCCTACGAGCAGTACTTC. Combining the CDR3 with reference TRBV11-3 and TRBJ2-7 gives the whole variable domain EAGVVQSPRYKIIEKKQPVAFWCNPISGHNTLYWYLQNLGQGPELLIRYENEEAVDDSQLPKDRFSAERLKGVDSTLKIQPAELGDSAVYLCASSLSGASYEQYFGPGTRLTVT.

V gene TRBV7-8 combines with J gene TRBJ2-7; D call uncertain. The CDR3 is 11 amino acids. Germline CDR1 is SGHVS and CDR2 is FQNEAQ. With 11 bases removed from V and 1 base from J, the gap between germline ends came to 9 bases. This CDR3 is CADPGSYEQYV. The CDR3 DNA reads as TGTGCCGATCCGGGTTCCTACGAGCAGTACGTC.

The rearrangement joins TRBV7-3 to TRBJ2-3, with 7 nucleotides matching TRBD1. J was trimmed by 1 base and V by 5 bases; bases with no gene match: 9. The germline CDR1 and CDR2 sequences are SGHTA and FQGTGA. This CDR3 comprises 16 residues. CDR3 in amino acids: CASSPFLTGRTDTQYF. CDR3 in DNA: TGTGCCAGCAGCCCTTTTCTGACAGGGCGCACAGATACGCAGTATTTT.

This clonotype was detected many times. This chain links TRBV2 with TRBJ1-2; the D gene is possibly TRBD1 (5 bases). This CDR3 has 12 residues. The germline V gene has CDR1 SNHLY and CDR2 FYNNEI. V lost 4 bases and J 4 bases, leaving 7 bases between the germline ends. CDR3 in DNA: TGTGCCAGCAGTGGCCAGGGCTATGGCTACACCTTC. Translated, it gives CASSGQGYGYTF.

This clonotype was counted many times. The rearrangement uses TRBV9 and TRBJ2-7; 7 bases fit TRBD1. V was pared by 0 bases and J by 2 bases, with 5 bases of the junction left unmatched. There are 15 residues in the CDR3. Germline V CDR1 and CDR2: SGDLS, YYNGEE. This chain's CDR3 is CASSVGRDSTYEQYF. The CDR3, as DNA: TGTGCCAGCAGCGTAGGCCGGGACAGTACCTACGAGCAGTACTTC.